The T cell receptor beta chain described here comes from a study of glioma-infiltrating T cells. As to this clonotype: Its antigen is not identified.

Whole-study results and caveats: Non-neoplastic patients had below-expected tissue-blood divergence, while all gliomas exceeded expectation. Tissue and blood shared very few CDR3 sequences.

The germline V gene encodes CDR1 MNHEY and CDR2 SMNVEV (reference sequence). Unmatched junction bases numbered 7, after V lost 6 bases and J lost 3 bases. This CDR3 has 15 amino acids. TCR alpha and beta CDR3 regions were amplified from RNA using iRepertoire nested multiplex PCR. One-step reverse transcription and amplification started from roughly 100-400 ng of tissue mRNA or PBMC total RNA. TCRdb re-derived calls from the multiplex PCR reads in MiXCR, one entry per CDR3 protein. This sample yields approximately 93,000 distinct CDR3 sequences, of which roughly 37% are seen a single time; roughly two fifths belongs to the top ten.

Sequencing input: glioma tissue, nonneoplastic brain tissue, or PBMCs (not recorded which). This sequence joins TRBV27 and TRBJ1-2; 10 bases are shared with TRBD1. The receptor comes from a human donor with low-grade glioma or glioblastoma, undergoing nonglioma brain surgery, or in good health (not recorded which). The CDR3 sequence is CASRSGGTGDYGYTF. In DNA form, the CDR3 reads TGTGCCAGCAGATCAGGGGGGACAGGGGACTATGGCTACACCTTC.